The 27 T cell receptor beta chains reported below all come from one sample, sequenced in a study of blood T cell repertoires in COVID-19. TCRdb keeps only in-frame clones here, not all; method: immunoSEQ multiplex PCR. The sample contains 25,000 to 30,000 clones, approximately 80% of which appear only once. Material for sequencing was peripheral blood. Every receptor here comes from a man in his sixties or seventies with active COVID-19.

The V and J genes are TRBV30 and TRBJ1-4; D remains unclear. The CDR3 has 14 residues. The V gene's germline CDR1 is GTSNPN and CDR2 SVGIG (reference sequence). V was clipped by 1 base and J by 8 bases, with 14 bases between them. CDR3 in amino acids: CAWSDRFAGEKLFF. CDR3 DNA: TGTGCCTGGAGTGACCGGTTTGCGGGGGAAAAACTGTTTTTT.

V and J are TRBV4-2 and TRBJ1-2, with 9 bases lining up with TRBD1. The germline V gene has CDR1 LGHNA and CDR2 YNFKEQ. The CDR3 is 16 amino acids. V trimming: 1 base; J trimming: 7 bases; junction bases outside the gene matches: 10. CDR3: CASSQAERTGASGYTF. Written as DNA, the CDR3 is TGTGCCAGCAGCCAAGCGGAGAGGACAGGGGCATCTGGCTACACCTTC.

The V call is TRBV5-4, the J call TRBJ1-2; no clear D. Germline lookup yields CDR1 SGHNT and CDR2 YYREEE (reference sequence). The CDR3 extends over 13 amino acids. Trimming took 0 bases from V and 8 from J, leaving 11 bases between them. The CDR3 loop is CASSLVSGGGYTF. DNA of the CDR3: TGTGCCAGCAGCTTGGTTAGTGGCGGCGGCTACACCTTC.

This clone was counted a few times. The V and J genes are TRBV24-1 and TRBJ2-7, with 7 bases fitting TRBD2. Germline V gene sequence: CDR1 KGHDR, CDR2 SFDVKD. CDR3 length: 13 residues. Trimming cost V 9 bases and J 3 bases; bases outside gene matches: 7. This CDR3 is CATSPGGGYEQYF. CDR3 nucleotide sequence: TGTGCCACCTCCCCTGGGGGGGGCTACGAGCAGTACTTC.

The CDR3 DNA reads TGTGCCAGCAGCCGAATCGGGGGCTACACCTTC. Translating gives CASSRIGGYTF. The chain is built from TRBV6-2 or TRBV6-3 and TRBJ1-2; no reliable D call. Germline-derived CDR1 and CDR2 are MNHEY and SVGEGT. This CDR3 spans 11 amino acids. Trimming shortened V by 6 bases and J by 8 bases, and 10 bases separated the two germline ends.

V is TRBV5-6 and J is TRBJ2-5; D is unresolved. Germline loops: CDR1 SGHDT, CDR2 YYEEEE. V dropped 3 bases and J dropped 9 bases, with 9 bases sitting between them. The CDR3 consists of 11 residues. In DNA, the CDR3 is TGTGCCAGCAGCTCAGCTGGGCCCCAGTACTTC. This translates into CASSSAGPQYF. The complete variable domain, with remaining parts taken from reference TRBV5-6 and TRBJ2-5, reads DAGVTQSPTHLIKTRGQQVTLRCSPKSGHDTVSWYQQALGQGPQFIFQYYEEEERQRGNFPDRFSGHQFPNYSSELNVNALLLGDSALYLCASSSAGPQYFGPGTRLLVL.

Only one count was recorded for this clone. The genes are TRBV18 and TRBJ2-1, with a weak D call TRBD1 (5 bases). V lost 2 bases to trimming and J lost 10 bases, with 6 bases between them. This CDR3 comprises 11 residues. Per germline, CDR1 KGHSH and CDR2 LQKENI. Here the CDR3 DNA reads TGTGCCAGCTCACCAGGGGCGGAGCAGTTCTTC. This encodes CASSPGAEQFF.

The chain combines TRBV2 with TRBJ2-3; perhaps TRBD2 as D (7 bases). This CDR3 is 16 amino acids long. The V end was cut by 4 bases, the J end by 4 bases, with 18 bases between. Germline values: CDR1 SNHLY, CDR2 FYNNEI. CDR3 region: CASSVQGGLFADTQYF. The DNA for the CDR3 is TGTGCCAGCAGTGTACAGGGAGGGTTGTTTGCAGATACGCAGTATTTT.

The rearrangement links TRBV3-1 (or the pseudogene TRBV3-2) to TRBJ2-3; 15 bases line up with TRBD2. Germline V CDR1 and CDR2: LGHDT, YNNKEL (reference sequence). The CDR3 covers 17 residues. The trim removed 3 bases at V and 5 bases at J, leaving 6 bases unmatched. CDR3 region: CASSHRTSGGAQDTQYF. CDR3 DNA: TGTGCCAGCAGCCATCGGACTAGCGGGGGGGCCCAAGATACGCAGTATTTT.

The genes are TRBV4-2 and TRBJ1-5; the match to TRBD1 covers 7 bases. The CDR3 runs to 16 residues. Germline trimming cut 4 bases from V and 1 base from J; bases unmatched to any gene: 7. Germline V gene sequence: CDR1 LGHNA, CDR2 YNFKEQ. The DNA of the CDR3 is TGTGCCAGCAGCCCCGGCCAGGGGGAAAGCAATCAGCCCCAGCATTTT. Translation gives CASSPGQGESNQPQHF.

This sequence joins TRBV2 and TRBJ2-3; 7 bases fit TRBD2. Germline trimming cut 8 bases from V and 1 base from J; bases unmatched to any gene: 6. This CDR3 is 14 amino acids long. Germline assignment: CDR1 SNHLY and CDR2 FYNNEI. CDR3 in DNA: TGTGCCAGCTGGGCGGCGGGGGGCACAGATACGCAGTATTTT. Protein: CASWAAGGTDTQYF.

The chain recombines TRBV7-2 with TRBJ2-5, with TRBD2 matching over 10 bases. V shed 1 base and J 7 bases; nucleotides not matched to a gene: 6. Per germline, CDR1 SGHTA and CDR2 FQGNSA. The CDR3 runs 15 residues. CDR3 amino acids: CASSLEVLAGMTQYF. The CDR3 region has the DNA TGTGCCAGCAGCTTAGAGGTACTAGCGGGGATGACCCAGTACTTC.

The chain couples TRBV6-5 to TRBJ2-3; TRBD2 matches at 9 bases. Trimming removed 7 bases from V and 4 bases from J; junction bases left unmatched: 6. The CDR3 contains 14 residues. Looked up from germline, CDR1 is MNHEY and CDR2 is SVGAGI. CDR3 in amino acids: CASISGGSSDTQYF. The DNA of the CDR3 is TGTGCCAGCATTAGCGGGGGATCTTCAGATACGCAGTATTTT.

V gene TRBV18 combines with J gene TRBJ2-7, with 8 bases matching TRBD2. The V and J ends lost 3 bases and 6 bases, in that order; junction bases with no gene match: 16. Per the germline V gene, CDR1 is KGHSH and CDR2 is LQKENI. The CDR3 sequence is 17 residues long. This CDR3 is CASSPPSGGSGVGEQYF. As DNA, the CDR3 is TGTGCCAGCTCACCCCCGAGCGGGGGTTCGGGTGTAGGCGAGCAGTACTTC. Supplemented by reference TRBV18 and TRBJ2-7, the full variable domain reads NAGVMQNPRHLVRRRGQEARLRCSPMKGHSHVYWYRQLPEEGLKFMVYLQKENIIDESGMPKERFSAEFPKEGPSILRIQQVVRGDSAAYFCASSPPSGGSGVGEQYFGPGTRLTVT.

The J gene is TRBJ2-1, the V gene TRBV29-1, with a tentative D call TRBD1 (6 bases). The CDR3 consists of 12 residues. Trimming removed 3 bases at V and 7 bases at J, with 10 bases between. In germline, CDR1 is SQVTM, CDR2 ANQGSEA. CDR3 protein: CSVDLGANEQFF. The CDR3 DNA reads TGCAGCGTTGATCTGGGGGCAAATGAGCAGTTCTTC.

In nucleotides, the CDR3 is TGTGCCAGCAGTGTTATAATATCGGACACTAATACTGGCTACACCTTC. Translating gives CASSVIISDTNTGYTF. The chain uses TRBV25-1 and TRBJ1-2, with D possibly matching TRBD1 (5 bases). Per germline, CDR1 MGHDK and CDR2 SYGVNS. Trimming took off 4 bases at V and 7 bases at J, with 22 bases between the two ends. The CDR3 runs to 16 residues.

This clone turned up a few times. The CDR3 nucleotides read TGTGCCAGCAGTGACAGGGGGCGGGAAAAACTGTTTTTT. Translated: CASSDRGREKLFF. This chain links TRBV6-6 with TRBJ1-4, with 10 nucleotides matching TRBD1. V lost 5 bases and J lost 8; bases outside the gene matches: 2. Germline V gives CDR1 MNHNY, CDR2 SVGAGI (reference sequence). The CDR3 consists of 13 residues.

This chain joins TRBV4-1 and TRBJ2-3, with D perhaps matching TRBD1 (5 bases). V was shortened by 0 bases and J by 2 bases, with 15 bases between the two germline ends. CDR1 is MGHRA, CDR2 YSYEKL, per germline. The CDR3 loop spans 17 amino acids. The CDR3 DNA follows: TGCGCCAGCAGCCAAGACTCGAGGCAGGGCCTCACAGATACGCAGTATTTT. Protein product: CASSQDSRQGLTDTQYF.

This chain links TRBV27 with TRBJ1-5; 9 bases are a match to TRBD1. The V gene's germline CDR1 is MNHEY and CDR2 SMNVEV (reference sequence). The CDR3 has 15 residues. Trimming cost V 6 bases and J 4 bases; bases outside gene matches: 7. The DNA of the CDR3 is TGTGCCAGCAGGATGGGACAGGGATTAAATCAGCCCCAGCATTTT. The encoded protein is CASRMGQGLNQPQHF.

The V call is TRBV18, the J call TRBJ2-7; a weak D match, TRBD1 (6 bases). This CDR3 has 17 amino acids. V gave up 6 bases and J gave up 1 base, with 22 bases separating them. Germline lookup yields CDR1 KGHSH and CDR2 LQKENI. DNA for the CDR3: TGTGCCAGCTCCCTAAATTATCCAGGGACATCTTCCTACGAGCAGTACTTC. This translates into CASSLNYPGTSSYEQYF. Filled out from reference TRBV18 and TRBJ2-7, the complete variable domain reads NAGVMQNPRHLVRRRGQEARLRCSPMKGHSHVYWYRQLPEEGLKFMVYLQKENIIDESGMPKERFSAEFPKEGPSILRIQQVVRGDSAAYFCASSLNYPGTSSYEQYFGPGTRLTVT.

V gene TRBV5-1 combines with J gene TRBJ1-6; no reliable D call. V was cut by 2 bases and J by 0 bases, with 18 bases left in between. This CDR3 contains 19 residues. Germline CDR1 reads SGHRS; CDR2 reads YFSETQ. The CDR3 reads CASSFSDRYSSSYNSPLHF. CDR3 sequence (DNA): TGCGCCAGCAGCTTTTCCGACCGATACTCTAGCTCCTATAATTCACCCCTCCACTTT.

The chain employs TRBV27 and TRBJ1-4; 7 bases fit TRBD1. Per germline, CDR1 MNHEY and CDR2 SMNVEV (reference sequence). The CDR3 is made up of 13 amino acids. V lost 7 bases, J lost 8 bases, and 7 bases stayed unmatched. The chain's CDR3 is CASMRGPKEKLFF. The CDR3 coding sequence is TGTGCCAGCATGAGGGGGCCGAAAGAAAAACTGTTTTTT.

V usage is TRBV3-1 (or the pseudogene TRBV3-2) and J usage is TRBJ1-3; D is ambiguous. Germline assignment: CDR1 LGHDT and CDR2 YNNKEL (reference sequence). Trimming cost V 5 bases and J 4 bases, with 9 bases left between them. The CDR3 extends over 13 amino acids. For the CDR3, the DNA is TGTGCCAGCAGCGGCCAGGAAGGAAACACCATATATTTT. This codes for CASSGQEGNTIYF.

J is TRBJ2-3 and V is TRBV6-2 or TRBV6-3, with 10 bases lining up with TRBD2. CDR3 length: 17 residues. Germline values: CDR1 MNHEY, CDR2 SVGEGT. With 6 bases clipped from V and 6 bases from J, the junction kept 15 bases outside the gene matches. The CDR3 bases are TGTGCCAGCAGCCCTCGTGGGCGAGCGGGGGGGCTGGATACGCAGTATTTT. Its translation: CASSPRGRAGGLDTQYF.

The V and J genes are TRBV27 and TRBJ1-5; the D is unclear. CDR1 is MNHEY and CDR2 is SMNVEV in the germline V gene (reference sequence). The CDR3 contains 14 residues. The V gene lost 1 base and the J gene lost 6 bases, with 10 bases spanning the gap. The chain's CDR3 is CASSLLGDGQPQHF. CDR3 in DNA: TGTGCCAGCAGTTTATTGGGAGACGGTCAGCCCCAGCATTTT.

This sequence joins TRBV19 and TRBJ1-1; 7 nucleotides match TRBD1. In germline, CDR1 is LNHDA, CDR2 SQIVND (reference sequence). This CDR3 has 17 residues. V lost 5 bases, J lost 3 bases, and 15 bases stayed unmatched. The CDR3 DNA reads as TGTGCCAGTAGTGGTCGACAGGGAAGTACGATCGACACTGAAGCTTTCTTT. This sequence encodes CASSGRQGSTIDTEAFF. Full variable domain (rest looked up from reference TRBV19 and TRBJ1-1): DGGITQSPKYLFRKEGQNVTLSCEQNLNHDAMYWYRQDPGQGLRLIYYSQIVNDFQKGDIAEGYSVSREKKESFPLTVTSAQKNPTAFYLCASSGRQGSTIDTEAFFGQGTRLTVV.

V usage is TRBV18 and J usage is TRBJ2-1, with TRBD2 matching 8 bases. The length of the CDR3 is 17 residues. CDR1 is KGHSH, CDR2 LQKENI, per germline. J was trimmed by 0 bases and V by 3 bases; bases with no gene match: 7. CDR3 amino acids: CASSPAGGFSSYNEQFF. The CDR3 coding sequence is TGTGCCAGCTCACCGGCGGGGGGTTTCAGCTCCTACAATGAGCAGTTCTTC.